The 12 T cell receptor beta chains in this list originate from one sample, sequenced in a study of monozygotic twins with cystic fibrosis. TCRdb's table, derived via immunoSEQ multiplex PCR, lists solely in-frame clones and lacks some. The sample has 30,000 to 45,000 clones, 84% seen once. The sample was blood. The receptors originated from a girl between 2 and 10 years old with cystic fibrosis.

The chain carries TRBV7-2 and TRBJ1-1; D is perhaps TRBD1 (6 bases). The V and J ends lost 7 bases and 5 bases respectively, with 14 bases between them. CDR3 length equals 13 residues. In germline, CDR1 is SGHTA, CDR2 FQGNSA. Here the CDR3 reads CASTGGGRTEAFF. The CDR3, as DNA: TGTGCCAGCACCGGAGGGGGAAGGACTGAAGCTTTCTTT.

V and J are TRBV25-1 and TRBJ2-5; D gene uncertain. Germline CDR1 reads MGHDK; CDR2 reads SYGVNS. The V end lost 3 bases, the J end lost 1 base, and 6 bases lay between the germline ends. The CDR3 contains 13 residues. Here the CDR3 reads CASSEHGQETQYF. CDR3 sequence (DNA): TGTGCCAGCAGTGAGCACGGCCAAGAGACCCAGTACTTC.

The rearrangement uses TRBV5-6 and TRBJ2-5; TRBD1 agrees at 9 bases. With 2 bases clipped from V and 5 bases from J, the junction kept 4 bases outside the gene matches. CDR3 length: 14 residues. Germline CDR1 is SGHDT and CDR2 is YYEEEE. CDR3: CASSLGQGHETQYF. CDR3 DNA: TGTGCCAGCAGCTTAGGACAGGGGCACGAGACCCAGTACTTC.

The CDR3 DNA is TGTGCCAGCAGTGTGGCAGACACTACCTACGAGCAGTACTTC. Amino acids: CASSVADTTYEQYF. This rearrangement joins TRBV6-5 to TRBJ2-7; D ambiguous. From germline, CDR1 is MNHEY and CDR2 SVGAGI. The CDR3 length is 14 residues. Trimming cost V 5 bases and J 2 bases, with 13 bases left between them.

This clone was observed a single time. The chain recombines TRBV29-1 with TRBJ1-3, with D possibly matching TRBD1 (5 bases). V was pared by 4 bases and J by 2 bases, with 15 bases between. Germline V gene lookup returns CDR1 SQVTM and CDR2 ANQGSEA. This CDR3 contains 15 residues. For the CDR3, the DNA is TGCAGCGTTGCCCGCCTAGAGGGACCTGGAAACACCATATATTTT. Its translation is CSVARLEGPGNTIYF. Full variable domain (outside the CDR3, taken from reference TRBV29-1 and TRBJ1-3): SAVISQKPSRDICQRGTSLTIQCQVDSQVTMMFWYRQQPGQSLTLIATANQGSEATYESGFVIDKFPISRPNLTFSTLTVSNMSPEDSSIYLCSVARLEGPGNTIYFGEGSWLTVV.

This chain links TRBV11-2 with TRBJ1-3; D ambiguous. V was shortened by 5 bases and J by 2 bases, with 4 bases between the two germline ends. Germline values: CDR1 SGHAT, CDR2 FQNNGV. The CDR3 is 12 amino acids. The CDR3 sequence: CASSLTGNTIYF. CDR3 in DNA: TGTGCCAGCAGCCTGACTGGAAACACCATATATTTT.

The chain is built from TRBV7-2 and TRBJ1-1; D call uncertain. V lost 5 bases, J lost 1 base, and 8 bases lay in between. This CDR3 region has 13 residues. Germline assignment: CDR1 SGHTA and CDR2 FQGNSA. The CDR3 DNA is TGTGCCAGCAGCGGAGGACGGAACACTGAAGCTTTCTTT. Residues: CASSGGRNTEAFF. The full variable domain, in which reference TRBV7-2 and TRBJ1-1 provide the parts outside the CDR3, is GAGVSQSPSNKVTEKGKDVELRCDPISGHTALYWYRQSLGQGLEFLIYFQGNSAPDKSGLPSDRFSAERTGGSVSTLTIQRTQQEDSAVYLCASSGGRNTEAFFGQGTRLTVV.

This clone was found once. The V and J genes are TRBV27 and TRBJ1-1, with unresolved D. V was shortened by 7 bases and J by 5 bases, with 14 bases between the two germline ends. This CDR3 is built from 13 residues. Germline V gene sequence: CDR1 MNHEY, CDR2 SMNVEV (reference sequence). CDR3: CASTYPSGTEAFF. CDR3 DNA sequence: TGTGCCAGCACCTACCCTTCGGGGACTGAAGCTTTCTTT.

The genes are TRBV7-9 and TRBJ2-5, with D unresolved. In germline, CDR1 is SEHNR, CDR2 FQNEAQ (reference sequence). This CDR3 spans 11 amino acids. Trimming took off 5 bases at V and 1 base at J, with 2 bases between the two ends. The CDR3 loop reads CASSRQETQYF. The CDR3 DNA reads TGTGCCAGCAGCCGCCAAGAGACCCAGTACTTC.

The rearrangement links TRBV1 to TRBJ1-2. TRBV1 is termed a pseudogene. There are 11 residues in the CDR3. The CDR3 DNA reads as TGCACCAGCAGCCAACACTATGGCTACACCTTC. This gives the protein CTSSQHYGYTF.

The chain is built from TRBV5-6 and TRBJ2-7; TRBD1 matches 8 bases. Germline V gene lookup returns CDR1 SGHDT and CDR2 YYEEEE. The CDR3 is made up of 14 amino acids. V gave up 2 bases and J gave up 6 bases; unmatched junction bases: 7. CDR3 sequence reads: CASSLQGVALEQYF. Here the CDR3 DNA reads TGTGCCAGCAGCTTACAGGGGGTCGCTCTCGAGCAGTACTTC.

This sequence joins TRBV7-2 and TRBJ2-7, with D maybe TRBD2 (6 bases). The germline CDR1 and CDR2 sequences are SGHTA and FQGNSA. Trimming shortened V by 4 bases and J by 2 bases, and 15 bases separated the two germline ends. The CDR3 consists of 15 residues. This CDR3 is CASSSLATVTYEQYF. The CDR3 DNA reads as TGTGCCAGCAGCTCACTAGCCACGGTCACCTACGAGCAGTACTTC.